This T cell receptor beta chain was identified in a study of tumor and adjacent non-tumor tissue in lung cancer. This CDR3 is built from 18 residues. Per the germline V gene, CDR1 is ENHRY and CDR2 is SYGVKD. V lost 6 bases, J lost 10 bases, and 15 bases stayed unmatched. This clonotype was seen ten or more times. Three rounds of nested PCR, following a modified ARM-PCR protocol, produced the TCRbeta library. TCRdb re-called the multiplex PCR reads through MiXCR, storing one row per CDR3 protein. The profile shows approximately 79,000 distinct CDR3 sequences, over 65% of them singletons. This sample's RNA came from whole unsorted tissue. This non-tumor lung sample came from over 3 cm beyond the tumor edge.

This clonotype originated in an older man with non-small cell lung cancer. Sequencing was carried out using distant non-tumor lung tissue. The chain carries TRBV10-3 and TRBJ2-1, with TRBD2 matching 16 bases. CDR3 sequence reads: CAIRRGLAGGPMIGEQFF. CDR3 sequence (DNA): TGTGCCATCAGAAGGGGACTAGCGGGAGGGCCCATGATAGGCGAGCAGTTCTTC.